The 18 T cell receptor beta chains below were found in one sample sequenced in a study of read filtering for tumor transcriptome and immune sequencing. This library used approximately 0.4 ug RNA and molecular barcoded adaptors spanning alpha/delta and beta/gamma chains. TCRdb fed the reads into MiXCR, producing one record per CDR3 protein. Counted here are 30,000 to 40,000 distinct CDR3 sequences, about 13% occurring once; the ten biggest clones make up approximately 7%. Sequenced input: a population of CD138-negative cells sorted from bone marrow. Receptors originate from a donor at least 40 years old with multiple myeloma.

The rearrangement links TRBV19 to TRBJ1-2, with 8 bases identical to TRBD1. The CDR3 totals 14 residues. Germline V lookup: CDR1 LNHDA, CDR2 SQIVND (reference sequence). J was trimmed by 7 bases and V by 11 bases; bases with no gene match: 15. The CDR3: CASEFRTGGAGYTF. As DNA, the CDR3 is TGTGCCTCAGAATTTCGCACAGGGGGTGCTGGCTACACCTTC.

This clonotype was detected many times. This chain uses TRBV12-3 or TRBV12-4 with TRBJ2-6; TRBD1 matches 9 bases. The junction had 8 bases not matched to a gene; V was cut back by 6 bases and J by 2 bases. This CDR3 contains 17 residues. This chain's CDR3 is CASRRGQGIAGANVLTF. DNA of the CDR3: TGTGCCAGCAGGCGTGGACAGGGGATCGCTGGGGCCAACGTCCTGACTTTC.

About this clonotype: One base away lies a much larger clone, so this may be a sequencing read error. The chain has TRBV20-1 and TRBJ2-7, with D perhaps assigned TRBD1 or TRBD2 (5 bases each). Germline lookup yields CDR1 DFQATT and CDR2 SNEGSKA (reference sequence). V was pared by 2 bases and J by 4 bases, with 12 bases between. CDR3 length: 13 amino acids. As DNA, the CDR3 is TGCAGTGCTAGACCGGGACGGAATTACGAGCAGTACTTC. This translates into CSARPGRNYEQYF.

By its share, this clonotype is medium-sized. This chain links TRBV18 with TRBJ2-1, with D perhaps TRBD2 (6 bases). There are 14 residues in the CDR3. CDR1 is KGHSH and CDR2 is LQKENI in the germline V gene. V gave up 3 bases and J gave up 5 bases, with 11 bases separating them. This chain's CDR3 is CASSPRGTHNEQFF. The DNA for the CDR3 is TGTGCCAGCTCACCTCGGGGGACCCACAATGAGCAGTTCTTC.

This clonotype was recorded many times. The V call is TRBV10-3, the J call TRBJ2-1, with D possibly being TRBD2 (5 bases). The CDR3 totals 14 residues. From germline, CDR1 is ENHRY and CDR2 SYGVKD. The germline V and J ends were trimmed by 6 bases and 8 bases, with 17 bases remaining between them. CDR3 sequence: CAIRPSTSSDEQFF. CDR3 in DNA: TGTGCCATCAGGCCCTCAACTAGTTCCGATGAGCAGTTCTTC.

This clonotype was seen at least ten times. The chain carries TRBV28 and TRBJ2-7; D may be TRBD1 (6 bases). CDR1 is MDHEN, CDR2 SYDVKM, per germline. CDR3 length: 13 residues. V gave up 8 bases and J gave up 6 bases, with 17 bases separating them. The CDR3 sequence: CASRYRVPLEQYF. CDR3 nucleotides: TGTGCCAGCCGATACAGGGTTCCCCTCGAGCAGTACTTC.

This clonotype was recorded many times. The chain is built from TRBV6-2 or TRBV6-3 and TRBJ2-6; possible D gene TRBD2, 6 bases. The CDR3 has 18 residues. The germline CDR1 and CDR2 sequences are MNHEY and SVGEGT. Between the trimmed V and J ends, which lost 6 bases and 0 bases, there was a span of 18 bases. Here the CDR3 DNA reads TGTGCCAGCAGCAGACCTACTAGCAGCCGCTCTGGGGCCAACGTCCTGACTTTC. Amino acids: CASSRPTSSRSGANVLTF.

This clonotype came up many times. The chain carries TRBV6-5 and TRBJ1-5; no clear D gene. The V end was cut by 7 bases, the J end by 5 bases, with 18 bases between. CDR3 length: 15 amino acids. Germline V lookup: CDR1 MNHEY, CDR2 SVGAGI. This chain's CDR3 is CASKKRSLEYQPQHF. The CDR3 nucleotides read TGTGCCAGCAAAAAGCGGTCCCTGGAGTATCAGCCCCAGCATTTT.

This clonotype was observed a handful of times. A much bigger clone sits one base away, suggesting this may be a read error. The chain links TRBV15 to TRBJ2-3, with 11 bases aligning to TRBD2. The CDR3 consists of 16 residues. The germline V gene has CDR1 LNHNV and CDR2 YYDKDF (reference sequence). Written as DNA, the CDR3 is TGTGCCACCAGCAGAGAACTAGCGGGGGACACAGATTCGCAGTATTTT. It specifies CATSRELAGDTDSQYF.

As regards this clonotype: One junction end disagrees with the germline gene, perhaps due to a read error. The chain links TRBV28 to TRBJ2-3; 7 bases match TRBD2. Germline CDR1 reads MDHEN; CDR2 reads SYDVKM. The CDR3 extends over 15 amino acids. CDR3 sequence reads: CACRGAAGVPDTQYF. The CDR3 DNA sequence: TGTGCCTGCAGAGGGGCTGCGGGAGTCCCAGATACGCAGTATTTT.

This clonotype was counted many times. The chain employs TRBV5-1 and TRBJ2-7; 10 bases agree with TRBD1. Germline lookup yields CDR1 SGHRS and CDR2 YFSETQ. V shed 3 bases and J 5 bases; nucleotides not matched to a gene: 5. The CDR3 totals 14 residues. The CDR3 nucleotides are TGCGCCAGCAGCTGGACAGGGGGGTACGACGAGCAGTACTTC. It codes for CASSWTGGYDEQYF. Complete variable domain (other parts from reference TRBV5-1 and TRBJ2-7): KAGVTQTPRYLIKTRGQQVTLSCSPISGHRSVSWYQQTPGQGLQFLFEYFSETQRNKGNFPGRFSGRQFSNSRSEMNVSTLELGDSALYLCASSWTGGYDEQYFGPGTRLTVT.

Many counts were recorded for this clonotype. The chain links TRBV7-9 to TRBJ2-7, with D perhaps TRBD2 (6 bases). Looked up from germline, CDR1 is SEHNR and CDR2 is FQNEAQ (reference sequence). V was shortened by 6 bases and J by 2 bases, with 20 bases between the two germline ends. The CDR3 is 16 amino acids. CDR3 nucleotides: TGTGCCAGCAGTCTAGCCCCCGGGGGTGAGACCTACGAGCAGTACTTC. It translates to CASSLAPGGETYEQYF.

There are many counts of this clonotype. CDR3 sequence (DNA): TGCGCCAGCAGCTTGGAGGTTGGCTCCTACAATGAGCAGTTCTTC. Its translation: CASSLEVGSYNEQFF. The chain is built from TRBV5-1 and TRBJ2-1; no clear D gene. The CDR3 is made up of 15 amino acids. V lost 0 bases and J 0 bases, leaving 7 bases between the germline ends. Germline CDR1 SGHRS, CDR2 YFSETQ.

This clonotype was detected many times. The V call is TRBV20-1, the J call TRBJ2-7, with TRBD1 matching 7 bases. V lost 6 bases and J lost 0; bases outside the gene matches: 5. The germline V gene encodes CDR1 DFQATT and CDR2 SNEGSKA (reference sequence). This CDR3 is 13 amino acids long. In DNA form, the CDR3 reads TGCAGTGCCCCGGGACAGAGCTCCTACGAGCAGTACTTC. It specifies CSAPGQSSYEQYF.

This clonotype showed up many times. CDR3 protein: CASSFRGTDYEQYF. As DNA, the CDR3 is TGTGCCAGCAGCTTCCGCGGGACAGACTACGAGCAGTACTTC. J is TRBJ2-7 and V is TRBV7-9; possible D gene TRBD1, 7 bases. This CDR3 region has 14 residues. V dropped 3 bases and J dropped 3 bases, with 12 bases sitting between them. CDR1 and CDR2 (germline): SEHNR, FQNEAQ (reference sequence).

In this sample, this clonotype turned up many times. V is TRBV12-3 or TRBV12-4 and J is TRBJ1-5; the match to TRBD1 covers 7 bases. V lost 4 bases to trimming and J lost 6 bases; unmatched junction nucleotides: 15. The CDR3 sequence is 17 residues long. CDR3 sequence reads: CASSSNFSTGYPQPQHF. The CDR3 coding sequence is TGTGCCAGCAGTTCGAACTTCTCGACAGGGTACCCTCAGCCCCAGCATTTT.

In this sample, this clonotype turned up many times. The chain recombines TRBV3-1 with TRBJ1-5; no definite D call. Trimming took 1 base from V and 6 from J, leaving 10 bases between them. Germline V gene data show CDR1 as LGHDT and CDR2 as YNNKEL (reference sequence). There are 14 residues in the CDR3. The CDR3 region has the DNA TGTGCCAGCAGCCAAGCACCTACGGGTCAGCCCCAGCATTTT. Amino acids: CASSQAPTGQPQHF.

Ten or more counts support this clonotype. The chain has TRBV2 and TRBJ1-1; 8 positions agree with TRBD1. The CDR3 length is 14 residues. The germline CDR1 and CDR2 sequences are SNHLY and FYNNEI. With V trimmed by 1 base and J by 11 bases, 9 bases remained unmatched. CDR3 in DNA: TGTGCCAGCAGTGAAGTGCAGGGGGCGCTTACGGCTTTCTTT. Translating gives CASSEVQGALTAFF.